These 17 T cell receptor beta chains were sequenced from one sample in a study of lung T cells in sarcoidosis with Löfgren's syndrome. MiXCR was run by TCRdb on the reads, yielding one entry per CDR3 protein. The sample includes about 63,000 distinct CDR3 sequences, about 20% seen only once; the top ten take about 2.2%. Sequenced: CD4+ T cells from PBMCs. These receptors were taken from a human donor with sarcoidosis (Löfgren's syndrome or another form), or a control subject (not recorded which).

This clonotype was seen at least ten times. The rearrangement uses TRBV4-2 and TRBJ1-2, with 9 nucleotides matching TRBD1. The CDR3 sequence is 14 residues long. CDR1 and CDR2 from the germline V gene are LGHNA and YNFKEQ. Trimming took 4 bases from V and 2 from J; bases not matched to a gene: 2. The CDR3 reads CASSPGQGNYGYTF. The CDR3 nucleotides are TGTGCCAGCAGCCCGGGACAGGGAAACTATGGCTACACCTTC.

The chain has TRBV20-1 and TRBJ2-1, with TRBD2 matching 11 bases. Germline V CDR1 and CDR2: DFQATT, SNEGSKA (reference sequence). V lost 6 bases to trimming and J lost 5 bases; unmatched junction nucleotides: 15. CDR3 length equals 17 residues. The CDR3 bases are TGCAGTGCCCATACTAGCGGGAGTTCGCTGGGAGACAATGAGCAGTTCTTC. Protein product: CSAHTSGSSLGDNEQFF.

This clonotype showed up many times. The chain has TRBV19 and TRBJ1-5; 9 bases line up with TRBD1. CDR3 length equals 17 residues. The germline CDR1 and CDR2 sequences are LNHDA and SQIVND (reference sequence). V lost 3 bases, J lost 2 bases, and 8 bases stayed unmatched. The CDR3 DNA reads TGTGCCAGTAGTATGGGACAGGGCTTTTATGGCAATCAGCCCCAGCATTTT. Residues: CASSMGQGFYGNQPQHF.

The chain is built from TRBV28 and TRBJ2-1, with TRBD1 matching 7 bases. The V segment lost 4 bases and the J segment 1 base; nucleotides outside the gene matches: 10. The CDR3 length is 17 residues. Germline V lookup: CDR1 MDHEN, CDR2 SYDVKM. CDR3 coding DNA: TGTGCCAGCAGTTCCAAGACAGGGAAGGGGTCCTACAATGAGCAGTTCTTC. Protein: CASSSKTGKGSYNEQFF.

This clonotype came up many times. This rearrangement joins TRBV24-1 to TRBJ2-7, with D unclear. This CDR3 contains 14 residues. Germline assignment: CDR1 KGHDR and CDR2 SFDVKD. The V end lost 5 bases, the J end lost 2 bases, and 12 bases lay between the germline ends. The CDR3 DNA sequence: TGTGCCACCAGTGTGGACGACGAACCCTACGAGCAGTACTTC. This sequence encodes CATSVDDEPYEQYF.

This clonotype was observed a few times. Being one base from a much bigger clone, this may be a read error. The rearrangement joins TRBV27 to TRBJ1-2; TRBD1 might be the D (5 bases). Germline V gene sequence: CDR1 MNHEY, CDR2 SMNVEV (reference sequence). The CDR3 totals 13 residues. The CDR3 bases are TGTGCCGGCAGGGTTCGGGGGGTAGGAGGCTACACCTTC. Amino acid sequence: CAGRVRGVGGYTF.

This clonotype was observed at least ten times. The V gene is TRBV6-6, the J gene TRBJ1-1; the match to TRBD1 covers 7 bases. Germline V gene lookup returns CDR1 MNHNY and CDR2 SVGAGI (reference sequence). The CDR3 consists of 15 residues. Trimming cost V 0 bases and J 9 bases; bases outside gene matches: 10. In DNA form, the CDR3 reads TGTGCCAGCAGTTACTCGAGGTTCGGGACAGACCAAGCTTTCTTT. Its translation is CASSYSRFGTDQAFF.

The chain joins TRBV12-3 or TRBV12-4 to TRBJ1-1; tentative D call: TRBD1 (5 bases). V shed 7 bases and J shed 2 bases, with 17 bases lying between them. The CDR3 totals 15 residues. CDR3: CASTLQGLTNTEAFF. CDR3 nucleotides: TGTGCCAGCACCCTCCAGGGTTTGACTAACACTGAAGCTTTCTTT.

In the case of this clonotype: It may be a read error: a sequence one base away is much more abundant. V is TRBV7-9 and J is TRBJ2-3, with D hard to call. Germline CDR1 reads SEHNR; CDR2 reads FQNEAQ (reference sequence). V was shortened by 1 base and J by 1 base, with 15 bases between the two germline ends. This CDR3 is 17 amino acids long. The CDR3 DNA sequence: TGTGCCAGCAGCTTAGAGGTCGTGGGAAAGGGCACAGATACGCAGTATTTT. Its translation is CASSLEVVGKGTDTQYF.

This clonotype was detected only a few times. The chain is built from TRBV3-1 and TRBJ2-5; D is uncertain. The CDR3 contains 13 residues. The V gene's germline CDR1 is LGHDT and CDR2 YNNKEL (reference sequence). V was trimmed by 0 bases and J by 2 bases, leaving 4 bases between them. The CDR3 is CASSQDRQETQYF. In nucleotides, the CDR3 is TGTGCCAGCAGCCAAGATAGACAAGAGACCCAGTACTTC.

This clonotype was seen many times. V and J are TRBV5-1 and TRBJ2-1; 12 positions agree with TRBD1. Germline CDR1 is SGHRS and CDR2 is YFSETQ. Trimming took 0 bases from V and 7 from J; bases not matched to a gene: 5. This CDR3 is built from 16 residues. This CDR3 is CASSLARDRGRNEQFF. The CDR3 nucleotides read TGCGCCAGCAGCTTGGCCAGGGACAGGGGGCGAAATGAGCAGTTCTTC. Together with reference TRBV5-1 and TRBJ2-1, the CDR3 gives the full variable domain: KAGVTQTPRYLIKTRGQQVTLSCSPISGHRSVSWYQQTPGQGLQFLFEYFSETQRNKGNFPGRFSGRQFSNSRSEMNVSTLELGDSALYLCASSLARDRGRNEQFFGPGTRLTVL.

This clonotype appeared many times. The chain has TRBV7-2 and TRBJ2-1; no clear D. V lost 4 bases to trimming and J lost 0 bases, with 13 bases between them. CDR1 is SGHTA and CDR2 is FQGNSA in the germline V gene. The CDR3 contains 16 residues. The CDR3: CASSSRGDGSYNEQFF. For the CDR3, the DNA is TGTGCCAGCAGCTCTAGAGGAGACGGCTCCTACAATGAGCAGTTCTTC.

This clonotype was seen ten or more times. The chain recombines TRBV2 with TRBJ2-5; D is perhaps TRBD1 (5 bases). The V gene lost 6 bases and the J gene lost 4 bases, with 12 bases spanning the gap. Germline V gene sequence: CDR1 SNHLY, CDR2 FYNNEI. The CDR3 runs to 13 residues. In DNA form, the CDR3 reads TGTGCCAGCAGGAGTTTAGGGGCAGAGACCCAGTACTTC. This encodes CASRSLGAETQYF.

This clonotype was observed at least ten times. The rearrangement joins TRBV6-1 to TRBJ2-1; a possible D gene is TRBD1 (6 bases). The germline CDR1 and CDR2 sequences are MNHNS and SASEGT. V was clipped by 6 bases and J by 5 bases, with 20 bases between them. The CDR3 totals 16 residues. The CDR3 protein is CASSRASGAVNNEQFF. The CDR3, as DNA: TGTGCCAGCAGCCGGGCATCAGGGGCGGTTAACAATGAGCAGTTCTTC.

This chain links TRBV19 with TRBJ2-1, with 7 positions matching TRBD1. The V and J ends lost 4 bases and 2 bases, in that order; junction bases with no gene match: 8. The germline CDR1 and CDR2 sequences are LNHDA and SQIVND (reference sequence). The CDR3 has 16 amino acids. The CDR3 reads CASSRPPGGTYNEQFF. The CDR3 DNA reads as TGTGCCAGTAGTAGACCACCAGGGGGTACCTACAATGAGCAGTTCTTC.

This clonotype was counted at least ten times. The rearrangement uses TRBV6-6 and TRBJ2-1; D uncertain. The CDR3 loop spans 14 amino acids. The germline CDR1 and CDR2 sequences are MNHNY and SVGAGI (reference sequence). The V end was cut by 0 bases, the J end by 5 bases, with 8 bases between. This CDR3 is CASSYSSNHNEQFF. The CDR3 DNA is TGTGCCAGCAGTTACTCGAGTAACCACAATGAGCAGTTCTTC.

In this sample, this clonotype turned up many times. V is TRBV10-1 and J is TRBJ1-2, with 7 bases matching TRBD1. V trimming: 3 bases; J trimming: 5 bases; junction bases outside the gene matches: 3. CDR3 length: 13 amino acids. Germline V CDR1 and CDR2: WNHNN, SYGVQD (reference sequence). CDR3 DNA sequence: TGCGCCAGCAGTGACGGGACAGCTTATGGCTACACCTTC. Its translation: CASSDGTAYGYTF.